The source of this TCR beta chain is a study of technical replicates of blood from a few donors. TCRdb's table, derived via immunoSEQ multiplex PCR, lists solely in-frame clones and lacks some. In the table there are 76,000 or so clones, 65% to 90% of which are singletons. The CDR3 runs to 13 residues. Germline values: CDR1 MNHNS, CDR2 SASEGT. V lost 7 bases to trimming and J lost 6 bases; unmatched junction nucleotides: 6. The source is a human donor in good health. Some clones in this sample may be carry-over from other donors' samples. The rearrangement links TRBV6-1 to TRBJ2-1; 7 nucleotides align to TRBD2. The sequenced sample was PBMCs. CDR3 residues: CASTSGTTNEQFF. The CDR3 nucleotides are TGTGCCAGCACCTCCGGGACTACCAATGAGCAGTTCTTC.